These 24 T cell receptor beta chains originate from one sample sequenced in a study of blood T cell repertoires in COVID-19. The data were produced by immunoSEQ multiplex PCR, yet TCRdb's version contains in-frame clones alone and is incomplete. The repertoire holds approximately 340,000 clones, with approximately 88% as singletons. The sequenced material came from peripheral blood. The receptors shown here come from a man aged 25-45 years with COVID-19, enrolled during active disease.

The chain has TRBV7-6 and TRBJ2-3, with 8 bases aligning to TRBD2. The V gene end was trimmed by 5 bases and the J gene end by 4 bases; junction bases not matched to a gene: 14. The CDR3 consists of 17 residues. Germline CDR1 SGHVS, CDR2 FNYEAQ. CDR3 coding DNA: TGTGCCAGCAGCCGATTTCCAGCGGGAGTCAGCGCAGATACGCAGTATTTT. It translates to CASSRFPAGVSADTQYF.

V and J are TRBV5-1 and TRBJ1-5; TRBD1 is a possible D gene (5 bases). The CDR3 loop spans 14 amino acids. The germline V and J ends were trimmed by 4 bases and 2 bases, with 10 bases remaining between them. The germline V gene has CDR1 SGHRS and CDR2 YFSETQ. CDR3 protein: CASSLATGNQPQHF. DNA of the CDR3: TGCGCCAGCAGCCTTGCGACAGGCAATCAGCCCCAGCATTTT. Supplemented by reference TRBV5-1 and TRBJ1-5, the full variable domain reads KAGVTQTPRYLIKTRGQQVTLSCSPISGHRSVSWYQQTPGQGLQFLFEYFSETQRNKGNFPGRFSGRQFSNSRSEMNVSTLELGDSALYLCASSLATGNQPQHFGDGTRLSIL.

The rearrangement links TRBV6-2 or TRBV6-3 to TRBJ2-5; a possible D gene is TRBD2 (5 bases). This CDR3 has 15 amino acids. V was trimmed by 2 bases and J by 3 bases, leaving 13 bases between them. CDR1 MNHEY and CDR2 SVGEGT come from the germline V gene. CDR3: CASSYVGLFEETQYF. CDR3 DNA: TGTGCCAGCAGTTACGTCGGACTGTTCGAAGAGACCCAGTACTTC.

This rearrangement joins TRBV12-3 or TRBV12-4 to TRBJ2-7, with 14 nucleotides matching TRBD2. Losses at the gene ends were 10 bases for V and 5 bases for J; bases not matched to a gene: 4. This CDR3 spans 13 amino acids. The CDR3 DNA follows: TGTGCCACCCGGACTAGCGGGGGGCACGAGCAGTACTTC. Its protein product is CATRTSGGHEQYF.

The chain is built from TRBV5-1 and TRBJ2-2; D perhaps matches TRBD1 (6 bases). Looked up from germline, CDR1 is SGHRS and CDR2 is YFSETQ. The CDR3 consists of 15 residues. Trimming took off 0 bases at V and 6 bases at J, with 12 bases between the two ends. CDR3 sequence (DNA): TGCGCCAGCAGCTTGGCCCCAGGGGTGGCCGGGGAGCTGTTTTTT. Translated: CASSLAPGVAGELFF.

The CDR3 DNA is TGTGCCAGCAGTCCACGGTGGAGGGACGATGAGCAGTTCTTC. Its translation: CASSPRWRDDEQFF. The chain couples TRBV6-5 to TRBJ2-1, with a possible D match to TRBD2 (6 bases). Germline lookup yields CDR1 MNHEY and CDR2 SVGAGI. The length of the CDR3 is 14 residues. Trimming shortened V by 5 bases and J by 8 bases, and 16 bases separated the two germline ends.

This clone came up a few times. The rearrangement uses TRBV7-9 and TRBJ2-7; 8 bases agree with TRBD1. The V and J ends lost 5 bases and 3 bases, in that order; junction bases with no gene match: 3. Germline V gene lookup returns CDR1 SEHNR and CDR2 FQNEAQ (reference sequence). CDR3 length: 13 amino acids. The DNA for the CDR3 is TGTGCCAGCAGCCCGACAGGGGACTACGAGCAGTACTTC. Its translation is CASSPTGDYEQYF.

The chain recombines TRBV19 with TRBJ2-7; 9 bases map to TRBD1. This CDR3 has 18 amino acids. V lost 3 bases and J lost 9; bases outside the gene matches: 21. The germline V gene has CDR1 LNHDA and CDR2 SQIVND (reference sequence). In nucleotides, the CDR3 is TGTGCCAGTAGTATCCTCGCACCCGGGACAGGGATTCGGGTAGTGCAGTACTTC. It encodes CASSILAPGTGIRVVQYF.

This clone showed up just once. V usage is TRBV29-1 and J usage is TRBJ2-7; D might be TRBD2 (6 bases). Germline V lookup: CDR1 SQVTM, CDR2 ANQGSEA. CDR3 size: 13 residues. Trimming shortened V by 4 bases and J by 1 base, and 11 bases separated the two germline ends. The CDR3 region has the DNA TGCAGCGTTGTCGGTGGAGGGTCCTACGAGCAGTACTTC. Translation gives CSVVGGGSYEQYF.

The chain links TRBV27 to TRBJ2-5; D is ambiguous. The CDR3 length is 13 residues. CDR1 and CDR2 from the germline V gene are MNHEY and SMNVEV (reference sequence). Trimming left V 5 bases short and J 5 bases short, with 12 bases between. CDR3 DNA sequence: TGTGCCAGCAGTCCATTTTATGAGGAGACCCAGTACTTC. Residues: CASSPFYEETQYF.

The chain carries TRBV6-5 and TRBJ2-1, with 7 positions matching TRBD1. The CDR3 is made up of 15 amino acids. CDR1 is MNHEY and CDR2 is SVGAGI in the germline V gene. With V trimmed by 2 bases and J by 8 bases, 9 bases remained unmatched. CDR3 region: CASSYTDRAAHEQFF. Here the CDR3 DNA reads TGTGCCAGCAGTTACACCGACAGGGCGGCTCATGAGCAGTTCTTC.

In regard to this clone: Sequence at one end of the junction differs from germline and may be a read error. V gene TRBV4-3 combines with J gene TRBJ2-5; 12 bases map to TRBD2. This CDR3 comprises 16 residues. The V gene's germline CDR1 is LGHNA and CDR2 YSLEER. CDR3 coding DNA: TGCGCCAGCAGTCAAGATCGGCTAGCGGGAGGGGAGACCCAGTACTTC. It is translated as CASSQDRLAGGETQYF.

The chain uses TRBV3-1 (or the pseudogene TRBV3-2) and TRBJ2-5, with a possible D match to TRBD1 (5 bases). The V end was cut by 4 bases, the J end by 3 bases, with 15 bases between. Germline V gives CDR1 LGHDT, CDR2 YNNKEL (reference sequence). This CDR3 has 15 amino acids. The CDR3 nucleotides are TGTGCCAGCAGCCCCCAGGCAGGGTCCAAAGAGACCCAGTACTTC. Its translation: CASSPQAGSKETQYF.

J is TRBJ2-2 and V is TRBV9; 11 bases are shared with TRBD2. Germline values: CDR1 SGDLS, CDR2 YYNGEE. The CDR3 covers 17 residues. J lost 3 bases, V lost 2 bases, and 6 bases had no gene match. As DNA, the CDR3 is TGTGCCAGCAGCGTTTCCGGGACTAGCGGAGACACCGGGGAGCTGTTTTTT. Amino acids: CASSVSGTSGDTGELFF.

CDR3 DNA sequence: TGTGCCTGGAGTAGGGACAGTAATCAGCCCCAGCATTTT. Amino acid sequence: CAWSRDSNQPQHF. This chain connects TRBV30 to TRBJ1-5; 7 bases map to TRBD1. Unmatched junction bases numbered 2, after V lost 2 bases and J lost 4 bases. CDR1 and CDR2 from the germline V gene are GTSNPN and SVGIG (reference sequence). The CDR3 sequence is 13 residues long.

V and J are TRBV19 and TRBJ2-7; D may be TRBD1 (5 bases). V was pared by 0 bases and J by 6 bases, with 9 bases between. Germline V CDR1 and CDR2: LNHDA, SQIVND (reference sequence). This CDR3 region has 13 residues. CDR3: CASSIEPQGEQYF. The CDR3 nucleotides read TGTGCCAGTAGTATAGAACCCCAGGGCGAGCAGTACTTC.

The chain couples TRBV14 to TRBJ2-7; the match to TRBD1 covers 7 bases. V dropped 2 bases and J dropped 7; count of bases not matched to a gene: 2. Germline CDR1 SGHDN, CDR2 FVKESK. CDR3 length: 12 amino acids. The DNA for the CDR3 is TGTGCCAGCAGCCAACAGGGGGAAGAGCAGTACTTC. Translating it yields CASSQQGEEQYF.

The chain is built from TRBV6-6 and TRBJ1-3, with 10 bases fitting TRBD1. The length of the CDR3 is 18 residues. Trimming cost V 5 bases and J 4 bases; bases outside gene matches: 14. Per germline, CDR1 MNHNY and CDR2 SVGAGI (reference sequence). CDR3: CASSRSFGDRGRGNTIYF. In nucleotides, the CDR3 is TGTGCCAGCAGTCGTTCCTTTGGGGACAGGGGAAGAGGAAACACCATATATTTT.

A single count supports this clone. The V and J genes are TRBV3-1 (or the pseudogene TRBV3-2) and TRBJ1-6, with a tentative D call TRBD1 (6 bases). V was clipped by 4 bases and J by 5 bases, with 21 bases between them. Germline V CDR1 and CDR2: LGHDT, YNNKEL (reference sequence). The CDR3 runs 18 residues. In DNA form, the CDR3 reads TGTGCCAGCAGCCCCACTCGGGGGGGCGCTGTCCATAATTCACCCCTCCACTTT. Its translation is CASSPTRGGAVHNSPLHF.

For this clone: Other DNA sequences in this sample translate to the same CDR3. V usage is TRBV12-3 or TRBV12-4 and J usage is TRBJ1-5; D is ambiguous. V gave up 2 bases and J gave up 5 bases, with 7 bases separating them. This CDR3 comprises 13 residues. CDR3 loop: CASSLRQDQPQHF. The CDR3 DNA is TGTGCCAGCAGTTTAAGGCAGGATCAGCCCCAGCATTTT.

The chain is built from TRBV7-6 and TRBJ1-6; maybe TRBD1 (5 bases). Germline values: CDR1 SGHVS, CDR2 FNYEAQ. The CDR3 has 19 residues. Trimming left V 2 bases short and J 3 bases short, with 20 bases between. In DNA, the CDR3 is TGTGCCAGCAGCTTATCCCACCCGGGACTCAAAAGCTATAATTCACCCCTCCACTTT. Its translation is CASSLSHPGLKSYNSPLHF.

V is TRBV23-1 and J is TRBJ2-7; D is possibly TRBD1 (5 bases). TRBV23-1 carries the ORF label, with uncertain function. Trimming shortened V by 3 bases and J by 2 bases, and 8 bases separated the two germline ends. CDR3 size: 13 residues. This chain's CDR3 is CASSQPGTYEQYF. CDR3 bases: TGCGCCAGCAGTCAGCCAGGGACCTACGAGCAGTACTTC.

The chain is built from TRBV14 and TRBJ2-7; TRBD1 aligns across 12 bases. The trim removed 1 base at V and 5 bases at J, leaving 12 bases unmatched. CDR1 is SGHDN and CDR2 is FVKESK in the germline V gene. The CDR3 covers 18 residues. This chain's CDR3 is CASSQVPGTGGMVNEQYF. CDR3 nucleotide sequence: TGTGCCAGCAGCCAAGTCCCCGGGACAGGGGGCATGGTGAACGAGCAGTACTTC.

This clone has a single count. J is TRBJ2-5 and V is TRBV29-1; weak D call: TRBD2 (7 bases). This CDR3 contains 14 residues. The ends were cut back, 6 bases at V and 5 bases at J, with 19 bases in the middle. CDR1 is SQVTM and CDR2 is ANQGSEA in the germline V gene. The DNA of the CDR3 is TGCAGCGTCACAGGGTTGTATAGCGGGGAGACCCAGTACTTC. As protein: CSVTGLYSGETQYF. Supplemented by reference TRBV29-1 and TRBJ2-5, the full variable domain reads SAVISQKPSRDICQRGTSLTIQCQVDSQVTMMFWYRQQPGQSLTLIATANQGSEATYESGFVIDKFPISRPNLTFSTLTVSNMSPEDSSIYLCSVTGLYSGETQYFGPGTRLLVL.